The 26 T cell receptor beta chains presented below share a single source sample, sequenced in a study of beta chain features in type 1 diabetes. TCRB transcripts that were expressed got sequenced, as all of the isolated RNA had been reverse transcribed. Measured with immunoSEQ multiplex PCR; TCRdb has only the in-frame clones, and not every one. The sample holds about 330,000 clones, approximately 11% seen once. The source material was naive CD4+ T cells from blood. These receptors were taken from a woman aged 25 to 39 in good health.

This clone came up a few times. The J gene is TRBJ2-7, the V gene TRBV6-1, with TRBD1 as a possible D gene (6 bases). Deletions cut 4 bases from V and 8 bases from J, with 15 bases between. The CDR3 length is 13 residues. Looked up from germline, CDR1 is MNHNS and CDR2 is SASEGT. In nucleotides, the CDR3 is TGTGCCAGCAGTGTCCGGGACATTTTCCAGCAGTACTTC. Its protein product is CASSVRDIFQQYF.

V gene TRBV28 combines with J gene TRBJ2-7, with 7 positions matching TRBD1. V shed 1 base and J 4 bases; nucleotides not matched to a gene: 4. This CDR3 comprises 14 residues. Germline V CDR1 and CDR2: MDHEN, SYDVKM. The CDR3 DNA reads as TGTGCCAGCAGTTTATACAGGGGTCGATACGAGCAGTACTTC. Translation gives CASSLYRGRYEQYF.

The CDR3 loop reads CASSIPGWDQPQHF. CDR3 nucleotide sequence: TGTGCCAGTAGTATCCCAGGGTGGGATCAGCCCCAGCATTTT. The V and J genes are TRBV19 and TRBJ1-5; D may be TRBD1 (5 bases). Germline V lookup: CDR1 LNHDA, CDR2 SQIVND (reference sequence). This CDR3 region has 14 residues. V was pared by 3 bases and J by 5 bases, with 11 bases between.

This clone has only a few counts. This sequence joins TRBV28 and TRBJ2-3; TRBD2 matches at 7 bases. Germline V gene lookup returns CDR1 MDHEN and CDR2 SYDVKM. J lost 5 bases, V lost 4 bases, and 9 bases had no gene match. The CDR3 covers 15 residues. This chain's CDR3 is CASSSASGVIDTQYF. The CDR3 nucleotides are TGTGCCAGCAGTTCCGCTAGCGGTGTAATAGATACGCAGTATTTT. Supplemented by reference TRBV28 and TRBJ2-3, the full variable domain reads DVKVTQSSRYLVKRTGEKVFLECVQDMDHENMFWYRQDPGLGLRLIYFSYDVKMKEKGDIPEGYSVSREKKERFSLILESASTNQTSMYLCASSSASGVIDTQYFGPGTRLTVL.

The chain links TRBV29-1 to TRBJ1-3; D not certain. V lost 2 bases, J lost 0 bases, and 8 bases lay in between. Germline values: CDR1 SQVTM, CDR2 ANQGSEA. This CDR3 is 14 amino acids long. The CDR3 reads CSVETGSSGNTIYF. The CDR3 DNA reads as TGCAGCGTTGAAACCGGGAGCTCTGGAAACACCATATATTTT. Supplemented by reference TRBV29-1 and TRBJ1-3, the full variable domain reads SAVISQKPSRDICQRGTSLTIQCQVDSQVTMMFWYRQQPGQSLTLIATANQGSEATYESGFVIDKFPISRPNLTFSTLTVSNMSPEDSSIYLCSVETGSSGNTIYFGEGSWLTVV.

This clone has only a few counts. V usage is TRBV4-2 and J usage is TRBJ1-2, with D perhaps TRBD1 (5 bases). The germline CDR1 and CDR2 sequences are LGHNA and YNFKEQ. V shed 1 base and J shed 2 bases, with 5 bases lying between them. This CDR3 region has 13 residues. The CDR3 sequence is CASSQAGNYGYTF. As DNA, the CDR3 is TGTGCCAGCAGCCAAGCAGGGAACTATGGCTACACCTTC.

This clone was seen only a few times. V and J are TRBV15 and TRBJ2-5; D is unclear. Germline values: CDR1 LNHNV, CDR2 YYDKDF (reference sequence). CDR3 length: 15 amino acids. Trimming pared 0 bases from V and 1 base from J, leaving 9 bases between. The chain's CDR3 is CATSRDRGFQETQYF. Here the CDR3 DNA reads TGTGCCACCAGCAGAGATCGCGGCTTCCAAGAGACCCAGTACTTC. Filled out from reference TRBV15 and TRBJ2-5, the complete variable domain reads DAMVIQNPRYQVTQFGKPVTLSCSQTLNHNVMYWYQQKSSQAPKLLFHYYDKDFNNEADTPDNFQSRRPNTSFCFLDIRSPGLGDTAMYLCATSRDRGFQETQYFGPGTRLLVL.

The chain combines TRBV28 with TRBJ1-1; D gene unclear. The CDR3 extends over 12 amino acids. Trimming removed 4 bases at V and 8 bases at J, with 11 bases between. The germline V gene encodes CDR1 MDHEN and CDR2 SYDVKM. The CDR3 DNA sequence: TGTGCCAGCAGTTCCCGACTCCGCGAAGCTTTCTTT. This codes for CASSSRLREAFF.

The CDR3 coding sequence is TGTGCCAGCAGTTCAACTAGCGACTCCTACGAGCAGTACTTC. Its protein is CASSSTSDSYEQYF. The V and J genes are TRBV2 and TRBJ2-7; 7 nucleotides align to TRBD2. CDR3 length: 14 residues. CDR1 SNHLY and CDR2 FYNNEI come from the germline V gene. Trimming cost V 5 bases and J 0 bases; bases outside gene matches: 4.

This clone was seen a handful of times. The chain carries TRBV7-2 and TRBJ2-6; the match to TRBD1 covers 10 bases. The germline V gene has CDR1 SGHTA and CDR2 FQGNSA. V lost 1 base and J lost 3; bases outside the gene matches: 0. This CDR3 has 16 amino acids. The CDR3 DNA follows: TGTGCCAGCAGCTTAGGGGACAGGGGTGGGGCCAACGTCCTGACTTTC. Its protein is CASSLGDRGGANVLTF.

This sequence joins TRBV7-2 and TRBJ2-4; D is possibly TRBD2 (6 bases). Germline V gene data show CDR1 as SGHTA and CDR2 as FQGNSA. V shed 1 base and J shed 9 bases, with 22 bases lying between them. The CDR3 is 17 residues long. The CDR3 is CASSLDGLGSLSSIQYF. The CDR3 DNA sequence: TGTGCCAGCAGCTTAGATGGTCTCGGGAGTCTAAGCAGCATTCAGTACTTC.

This clone showed up just a few times. The rearrangement uses TRBV19 and TRBJ2-1, with D tentatively TRBD2 (6 bases). Trimming removed 9 bases at V and 11 bases at J, with 17 bases between. Germline lookup yields CDR1 LNHDA and CDR2 SQIVND (reference sequence). The CDR3 has 12 residues. CDR3 residues: CASRSRTNKQFF. The CDR3 DNA follows: TGTGCCAGCCGATCACGGACTAACAAGCAGTTCTTC.

This clone was counted a few times. The chain has TRBV29-1 and TRBJ2-1, with D perhaps TRBD2 (5 bases). Germline loops: CDR1 SQVTM, CDR2 ANQGSEA. There are 15 residues in the CDR3. V was cut by 1 base and J by 0 bases, with 10 bases left in between. The CDR3 DNA reads as TGCAGCGTTGAAGGCGCGGGCAGCTCCTACAATGAGCAGTTCTTC. Encoded protein: CSVEGAGSSYNEQFF.

The gene calls are TRBV9 and TRBJ1-2; weak D call: TRBD1 (5 bases). The CDR3 contains 13 residues. The germline V gene encodes CDR1 SGDLS and CDR2 YYNGEE. The ends were cut back, 0 bases at V and 8 bases at J, with 11 bases in the middle. As DNA, the CDR3 is TGTGCCAGCAGCGTAGGGGGGGTACGAGGCTACACCTTC. Protein product: CASSVGGVRGYTF.

The chain combines TRBV25-1 with TRBJ2-4; maybe TRBD2 (5 bases). Per germline, CDR1 MGHDK and CDR2 SYGVNS. V lost 7 bases, J lost 0 bases, and 13 bases lay in between. There are 15 residues in the CDR3. CDR3 in amino acids: CASNQDLLAKNIQYF. In DNA form, the CDR3 reads TGTGCCAGCAATCAGGACTTACTAGCCAAAAACATTCAGTACTTC.

About this clone itself: Other DNA sequences in the same sample also yield this CDR3. The chain uses TRBV6-5 and TRBJ2-5; no firm D call. The CDR3 length is 13 residues. The V end was cut by 4 bases, the J end by 5 bases, with 11 bases between. CDR1 is MNHEY, CDR2 SVGAGI, per germline. The CDR3 DNA reads as TGTGCCAGCAGTTTCTTCCCAGGCGAGACCCAGTACTTC. Protein sequence: CASSFFPGETQYF.

This clone was counted only a few times. DNA of the CDR3: TGTGCCAGCAGCTTAAAGCTCGCAGATACGCAGTATTTT. It codes for CASSLKLADTQYF. This chain links TRBV7-3 with TRBJ2-3; D is uncertain. Germline values: CDR1 SGHTA, CDR2 FQGTGA. The CDR3 extends over 13 amino acids. V lost 1 base to trimming and J lost 4 bases, with 6 bases between them.

The V gene is TRBV5-1, the J gene TRBJ1-1; unclear D gene. The CDR3 covers 15 residues. Looked up from germline, CDR1 is SGHRS and CDR2 is YFSETQ. The V and J ends lost 1 base and 3 bases respectively, with 13 bases between them. The CDR3 is CASSLTTHWDTEAFF. The CDR3 DNA reads as TGCGCCAGCAGCTTGACGACACACTGGGACACTGAAGCTTTCTTT.

This chain uses TRBV5-1 with TRBJ2-7, with TRBD1 matching 8 bases. This CDR3 has 16 residues. Germline V lookup: CDR1 SGHRS, CDR2 YFSETQ. J lost 4 bases, V lost 5 bases, and 14 bases had no gene match. For the CDR3, the DNA is TGCGCCAGCAGTTCCCACCTCCGGGACAGGAGTTACGAGCAGTACTTC. Its translation: CASSSHLRDRSYEQYF.

This clone was seen more than once but under ten times. V gene TRBV28 combines with J gene TRBJ2-4; no definite D call. The CDR3 runs to 13 residues. V dropped 2 bases and J dropped 9 bases, with 11 bases sitting between them. Germline V lookup: CDR1 MDHEN, CDR2 SYDVKM. The CDR3 loop is CASSLPETGIQYF. The DNA of the CDR3 is TGTGCCAGCAGTTTACCGGAGACGGGCATTCAGTACTTC.

This clone appeared a few times. CDR3 sequence reads: CASSLATRSGEQFF. CDR3 in DNA: TGTGCCAGCAGCTTAGCCACGCGGAGCGGCGAGCAGTTCTTC. The J gene is TRBJ2-1, the V gene TRBV7-2, with D maybe TRBD2 (5 bases). The CDR3 is made up of 14 amino acids. CDR1 SGHTA and CDR2 FQGNSA come from the germline V gene. The V gene lost 0 bases and the J gene lost 10 bases, with 13 bases spanning the gap.

This clone turned up a few times. The chain is built from TRBV5-1 and TRBJ2-7; 8 bases fit TRBD1. Germline V gene sequence: CDR1 SGHRS, CDR2 YFSETQ. With V trimmed by 2 bases and J by 1 base, 17 bases remained unmatched. The length of the CDR3 is 19 residues. The CDR3 loop reads CASSLTAGQVVFGSYEQYF. The CDR3 nucleotides are TGCGCCAGCAGCTTAACCGCGGGACAGGTGGTATTCGGGTCCTACGAGCAGTACTTC. The full variable domain, rest sourced from reference TRBV5-1 and TRBJ2-7, is KAGVTQTPRYLIKTRGQQVTLSCSPISGHRSVSWYQQTPGQGLQFLFEYFSETQRNKGNFPGRFSGRQFSNSRSEMNVSTLELGDSALYLCASSLTAGQVVFGSYEQYFGPGTRLTVT.

This clone was seen a handful of times. The J gene is TRBJ2-4, the V gene TRBV15; D possibly corresponds to TRBD2 (5 bases). Germline CDR1 and CDR2: LNHNV and YYDKDF (reference sequence). This CDR3 has 17 residues. With 0 bases removed from V and 0 bases from J, the gap between germline ends came to 12 bases. The CDR3, as DNA: TGTGCCACCAGCAGAGATGATCGGGGTCTAGCCAAAAACATTCAGTACTTC. It is translated as CATSRDDRGLAKNIQYF.

This clone was seen more than once but under ten times. The chain is built from TRBV7-2 and TRBJ2-2; D might be TRBD2 (6 bases). The CDR3 contains 18 residues. V lost 4 bases and J lost 7, with 25 bases in between. Germline-derived CDR1 and CDR2 are SGHTA and FQGNSA. CDR3 protein: CASSSRGVGTSLHGELFF. In nucleotides, the CDR3 is TGTGCCAGCAGCTCCCGCGGGGTCGGGACCTCCCTACACGGGGAGCTGTTTTTT.

The rearrangement links TRBV9 to TRBJ2-1, with 12 bases matching TRBD2. The V segment lost 3 bases and the J segment 8 bases; nucleotides outside the gene matches: 6. The CDR3 sequence is 15 residues long. Germline lookup yields CDR1 SGDLS and CDR2 YYNGEE. Here the CDR3 reads CASSATSGRGDEQFF. As DNA, the CDR3 is TGTGCCAGCAGCGCGACTAGCGGGAGAGGGGATGAGCAGTTCTTC.

The rearrangement joins TRBV30 to TRBJ1-2; D is ambiguous. The CDR3 has 13 residues. CDR1 and CDR2 (germline): GTSNPN, SVGIG (reference sequence). V gave up 0 bases and J gave up 3 bases, with 8 bases separating them. The CDR3 loop reads CAWSVVADYGYTF. The CDR3 DNA follows: TGTGCCTGGAGTGTTGTAGCGGACTATGGCTACACCTTC. The variable domain in full, with the rest retrieved from reference TRBV30 and TRBJ1-2, is SQTIHQWPATLVQPVGSPLSLECTVEGTSNPNLYWYRQAAGRGLQLLFYSVGIGQISSEVPQNLSASRPQDRQFILSSKKLLLSDSGFYLCAWSVVADYGYTFGSGTRLTVV.